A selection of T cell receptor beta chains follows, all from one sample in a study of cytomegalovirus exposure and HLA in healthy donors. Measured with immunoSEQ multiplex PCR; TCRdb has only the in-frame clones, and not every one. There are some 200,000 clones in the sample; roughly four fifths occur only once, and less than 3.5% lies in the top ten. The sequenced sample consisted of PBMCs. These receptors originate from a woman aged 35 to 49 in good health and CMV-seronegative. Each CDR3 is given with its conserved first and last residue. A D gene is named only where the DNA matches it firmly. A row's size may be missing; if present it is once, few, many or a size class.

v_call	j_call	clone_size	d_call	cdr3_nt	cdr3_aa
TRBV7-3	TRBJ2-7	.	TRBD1	TGTGCCAGCAGCCGCGGACAGGCCGGATCCTACGAGCAGTACTTC	CASSRGQAGSYEQYF
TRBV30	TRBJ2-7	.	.	TGTGCCTGGATCCAGGCGGGACCGACCTACGAGCAGTACTTC	CAWIQAGPTYEQYF
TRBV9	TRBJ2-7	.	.	TGTGCCAGCAGCGTAGGGGCAGGGGCCTACGAGCAGTACTTC	CASSVGAGAYEQYF
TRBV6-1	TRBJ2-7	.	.	TGTGCCAGCAGGTCCTTACCTCTAGGTGAGCAGTACTTC	CASRSLPLGEQYF
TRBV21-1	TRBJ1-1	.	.	TGTGCCAGCAGCTCCCGTCAGACACTGAACACTGAAGCTTTCTTT	CASSSRQTLNTEAFF
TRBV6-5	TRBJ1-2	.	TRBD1	TGTGCCAGCAGCTATACAGGGGGCGCCTCCTATGGCTACACCTTC	CASSYTGGASYGYTF
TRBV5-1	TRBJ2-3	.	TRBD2	TGCGCCAGCAGTTCAAGCGGGAGAGATGGTACGCAGTATTTT	CASSSSGRDGTQYF
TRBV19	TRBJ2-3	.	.	TGTGCCAGTAGTTGGGGGCTTGGCACAGATACGCAGTATTTT	CASSWGLGTDTQYF
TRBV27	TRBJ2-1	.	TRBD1	TGTGCCAGCAGTCCCCAGGGGGCGCCCAATGAGCAGTTCTTC	CASSPQGAPNEQFF
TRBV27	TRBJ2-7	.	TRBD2	TGTGCCAGCAGTTTAGGGTCGGGAGGAGACTACGAGCAGTACTTC	CASSLGSGGDYEQYF
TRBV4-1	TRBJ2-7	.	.	TGCGCCAGCAGCCAAGAGCTGCCTAGCGTTACCTACGAGCAGTACTTC	CASSQELPSVTYEQYF
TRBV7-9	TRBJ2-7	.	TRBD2	TGTGCCAGCTGTTCTTTAGCGGGAGTTAACGAGCAGTACTTC	CASCSLAGVNEQYF
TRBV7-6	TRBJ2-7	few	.	TGTGCCAGCAGCCCTCAGGGTTCCGGGGGTTACGAGCAGTACTTC	CASSPQGSGGYEQYF
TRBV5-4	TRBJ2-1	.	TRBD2	TGTGCCAGCAGCTTGGGCTCTAGCGGGAACAATGAGCAGTTCTTC	CASSLGSSGNNEQFF
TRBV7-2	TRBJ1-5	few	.	TGTGCCAGCAGCTTAACGGACAGCTCGGGTCAGCCCCAGCATTTT	CASSLTDSSGQPQHF
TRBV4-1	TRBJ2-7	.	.	TGCGCCAGCAGCCAAGGGGTGAGTGTGCGGTACTACGAGCAGTACTTC	CASSQGVSVRYYEQYF
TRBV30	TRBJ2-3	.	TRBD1	TGTGCCCGGACAGGGCTCACAGATACGCAGTATTTT	CARTGLTDTQYF